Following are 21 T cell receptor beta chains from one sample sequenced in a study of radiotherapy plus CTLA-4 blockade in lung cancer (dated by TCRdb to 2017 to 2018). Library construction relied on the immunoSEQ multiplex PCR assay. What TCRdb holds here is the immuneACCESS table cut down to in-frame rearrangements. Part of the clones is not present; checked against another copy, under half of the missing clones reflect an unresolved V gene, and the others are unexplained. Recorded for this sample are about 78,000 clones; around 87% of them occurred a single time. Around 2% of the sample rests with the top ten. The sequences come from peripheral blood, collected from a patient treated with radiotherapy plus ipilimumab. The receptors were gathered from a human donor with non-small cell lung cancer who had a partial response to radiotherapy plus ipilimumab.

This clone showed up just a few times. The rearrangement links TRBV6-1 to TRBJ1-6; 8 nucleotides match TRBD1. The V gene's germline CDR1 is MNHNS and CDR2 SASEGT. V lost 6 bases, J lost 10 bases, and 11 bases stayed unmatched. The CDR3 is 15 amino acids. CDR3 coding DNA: TGTGCCAGCAGCATCCTCGGGACAGGCGAGTCACCCCTCCACTTT. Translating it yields CASSILGTGESPLHF.

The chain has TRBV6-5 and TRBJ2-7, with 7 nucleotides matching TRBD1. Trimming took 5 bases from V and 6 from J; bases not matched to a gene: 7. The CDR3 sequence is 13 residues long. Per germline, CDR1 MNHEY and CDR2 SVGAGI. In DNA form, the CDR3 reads TGTGCCAGCAGTGACAGGGCTTGGGGCGAGCAGTACGTC. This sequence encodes CASSDRAWGEQYV.

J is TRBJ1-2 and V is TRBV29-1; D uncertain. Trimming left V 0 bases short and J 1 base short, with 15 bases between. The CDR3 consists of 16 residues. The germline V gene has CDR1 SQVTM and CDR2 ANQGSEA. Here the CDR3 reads CSVEDRNRTFNYGYTF. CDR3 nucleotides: TGCAGCGTTGAAGATCGGAACAGAACCTTTAACTATGGCTACACCTTC.

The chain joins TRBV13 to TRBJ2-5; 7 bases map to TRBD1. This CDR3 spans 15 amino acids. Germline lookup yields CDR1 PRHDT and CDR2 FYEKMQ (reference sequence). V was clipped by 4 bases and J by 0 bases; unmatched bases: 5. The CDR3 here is CASSSGQRNQETQYF. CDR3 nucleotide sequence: TGTGCCAGCAGCTCGGGACAGAGAAACCAAGAGACCCAGTACTTC.

Here the CDR3 DNA reads TGTGCCAGCAGTGAAGCGTATTGGGACAGTAGCAATCAGCCCCAGCATTTT. Amino acids: CASSEAYWDSSNQPQHF. The chain carries TRBV6-1 and TRBJ1-5, with 7 bases matching TRBD1. This CDR3 has 17 amino acids. CDR1 and CDR2 (germline): MNHNS, SASEGT. After removal of 0 bases from V and 0 bases from J, the junction contained 5 bases not matched to a gene.

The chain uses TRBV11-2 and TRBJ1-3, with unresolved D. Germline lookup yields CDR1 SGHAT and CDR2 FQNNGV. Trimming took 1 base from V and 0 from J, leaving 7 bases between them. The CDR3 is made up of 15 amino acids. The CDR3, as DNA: TGTGCCAGCAGCTTAGGGCGGAACTCTGGAAACACCATATATTTT. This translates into CASSLGRNSGNTIYF.

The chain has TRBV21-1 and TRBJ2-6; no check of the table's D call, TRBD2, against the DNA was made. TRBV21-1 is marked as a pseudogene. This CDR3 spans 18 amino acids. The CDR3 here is CASSKRVREGSGANVLTF. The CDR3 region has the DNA TGTGCCAGCAGCAAAAGGGTAAGGGAGGGCTCTGGGGCCAACGTCCTGACTTTC.

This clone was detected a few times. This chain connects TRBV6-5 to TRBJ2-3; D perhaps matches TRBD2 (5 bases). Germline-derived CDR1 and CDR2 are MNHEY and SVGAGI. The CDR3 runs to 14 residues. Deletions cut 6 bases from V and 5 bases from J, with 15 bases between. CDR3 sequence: CASSPFDGLDTQYF. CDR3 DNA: TGTGCCAGCAGCCCCTTTGACGGACTAGATACGCAGTATTTT.

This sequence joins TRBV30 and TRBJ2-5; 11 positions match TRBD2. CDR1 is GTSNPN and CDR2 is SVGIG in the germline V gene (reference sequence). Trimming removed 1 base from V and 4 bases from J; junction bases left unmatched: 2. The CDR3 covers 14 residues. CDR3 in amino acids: CAWSALAGGETQYF. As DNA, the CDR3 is TGTGCCTGGAGTGCCCTAGCGGGAGGAGAGACCCAGTACTTC. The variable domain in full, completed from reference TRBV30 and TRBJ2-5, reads SQTIHQWPATLVQPVGSPLSLECTVEGTSNPNLYWYRQAAGRGLQLLFYSVGIGQISSEVPQNLSASRPQDRQFILSSKKLLLSDSGFYLCAWSALAGGETQYFGPGTRLLVL.

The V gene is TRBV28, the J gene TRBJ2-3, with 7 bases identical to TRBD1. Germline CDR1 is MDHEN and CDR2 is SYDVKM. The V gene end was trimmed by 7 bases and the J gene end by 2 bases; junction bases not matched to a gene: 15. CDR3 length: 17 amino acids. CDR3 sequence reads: CASTPFGTAGYTDTQYF. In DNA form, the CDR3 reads TGTGCCAGCACCCCCTTCGGGACAGCCGGGTACACAGATACGCAGTATTTT.

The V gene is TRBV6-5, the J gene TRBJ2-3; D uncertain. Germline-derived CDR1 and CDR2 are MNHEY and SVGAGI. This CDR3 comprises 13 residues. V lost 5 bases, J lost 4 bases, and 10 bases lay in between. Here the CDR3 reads CASSPLFADTQYF. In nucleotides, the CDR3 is TGTGCCAGCAGTCCACTTTTTGCAGATACGCAGTATTTT.

DNA of the CDR3: TGCGCCAGCAGCTTGGCTGGTCCTAGCGGAGGAGCCTACGAGCAGTACTTC. It encodes CASSLAGPSGGAYEQYF. The chain employs TRBV5-1 and TRBJ2-7, with TRBD2 matching 7 bases. Germline-derived CDR1 and CDR2 are SGHRS and YFSETQ. CDR3 length equals 17 residues. Germline trimming cut 0 bases from V and 2 bases from J; bases unmatched to any gene: 11.

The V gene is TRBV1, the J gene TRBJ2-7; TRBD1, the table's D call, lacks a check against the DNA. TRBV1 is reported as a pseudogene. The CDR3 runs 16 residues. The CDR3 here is CTSSQVLGTGSYEQYV. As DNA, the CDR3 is TGCACCAGCAGCCAAGTCTTAGGGACAGGGTCCTACGAGCAGTACGTC.

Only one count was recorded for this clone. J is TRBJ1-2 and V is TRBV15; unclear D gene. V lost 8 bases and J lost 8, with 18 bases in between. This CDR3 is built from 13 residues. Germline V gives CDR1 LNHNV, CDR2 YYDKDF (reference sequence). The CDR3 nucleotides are TGTGCCACCGGAAAGGGAAGCGGTAAGGGCTACACCTTC. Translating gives CATGKGSGKGYTF.

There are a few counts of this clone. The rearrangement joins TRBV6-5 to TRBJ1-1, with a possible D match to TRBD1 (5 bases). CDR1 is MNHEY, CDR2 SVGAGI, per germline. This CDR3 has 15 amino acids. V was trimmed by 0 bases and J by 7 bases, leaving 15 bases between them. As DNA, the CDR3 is TGTGCCAGCAGTTACTCCAGTTTCAGGGAGGGTGAAGCTTTCTTT. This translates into CASSYSSFREGEAFF.

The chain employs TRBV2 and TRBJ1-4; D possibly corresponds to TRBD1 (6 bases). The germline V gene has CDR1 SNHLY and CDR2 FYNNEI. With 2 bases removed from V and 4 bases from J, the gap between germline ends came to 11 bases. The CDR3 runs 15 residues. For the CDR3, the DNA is TGTGCCAGCAGTGAATTTCAGGGGCTTAATGAAAAACTGTTTTTT. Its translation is CASSEFQGLNEKLFF.

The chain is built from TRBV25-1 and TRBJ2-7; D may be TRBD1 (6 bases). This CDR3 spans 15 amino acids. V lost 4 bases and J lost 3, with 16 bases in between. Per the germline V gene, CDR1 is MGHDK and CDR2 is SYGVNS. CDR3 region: CASSAPQGLGYEQYF. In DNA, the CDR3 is TGTGCCAGCAGTGCTCCACAGGGATTGGGCTACGAGCAGTACTTC.

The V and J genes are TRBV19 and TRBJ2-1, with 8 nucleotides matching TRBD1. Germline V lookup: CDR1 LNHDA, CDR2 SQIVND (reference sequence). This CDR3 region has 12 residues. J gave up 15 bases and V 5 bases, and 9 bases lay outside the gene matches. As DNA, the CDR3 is TGTGCCAGTAGTGGGCTGGACAGGGTGCGGTTCTTC. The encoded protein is CASSGLDRVRFF. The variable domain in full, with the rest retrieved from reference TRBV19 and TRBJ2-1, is DGGITQSPKYLFRKEGQNVTLSCEQNLNHDAMYWYRQDPGQGLRLIYYSQIVNDFQKGDIAEGYSVSREKKESFPLTVTSAQKNPTAFYLCASSGLDRVRFFGPGTRLTVL.

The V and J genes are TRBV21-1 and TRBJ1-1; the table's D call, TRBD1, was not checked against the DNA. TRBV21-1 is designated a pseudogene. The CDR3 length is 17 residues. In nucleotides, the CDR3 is TGTGCCAGCAGCAAAAGAGACAGGGTTCACGACGGCACTGAAGCTTTCTTT. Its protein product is CASSKRDRVHDGTEAFF.

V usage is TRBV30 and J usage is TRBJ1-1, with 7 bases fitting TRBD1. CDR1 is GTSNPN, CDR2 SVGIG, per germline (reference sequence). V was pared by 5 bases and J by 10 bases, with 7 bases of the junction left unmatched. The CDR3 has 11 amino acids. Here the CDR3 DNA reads TGTGCCTGGGACGCAGGGGGTATAGCTTTCTTT. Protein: CAWDAGGIAFF.

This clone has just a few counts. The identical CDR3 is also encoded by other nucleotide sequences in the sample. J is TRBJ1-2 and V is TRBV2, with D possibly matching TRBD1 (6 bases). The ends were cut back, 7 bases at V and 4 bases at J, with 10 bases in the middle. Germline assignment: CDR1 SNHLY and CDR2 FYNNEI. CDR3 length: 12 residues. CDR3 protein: CASNTGSYGYTF. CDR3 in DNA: TGTGCCAGCAACACAGGGTCCTATGGCTACACCTTC. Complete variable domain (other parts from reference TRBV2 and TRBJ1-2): EPEVTQTPSHQVTQMGQEVILRCVPISNHLYFYWYRQILGQKVEFLVSFYNNEISEKSEIFDDQFSVERPDGSNFTLKIRSTKLEDSAMYFCASNTGSYGYTFGSGTRLTVV.